Listed below are T cell receptor beta chains from one sample, sequenced in a study of blood T cell repertoires in COVID-19. Method: immunoSEQ multiplex PCR; TCRdb's copy keeps in-frame clones and lacks some. This table has around 65,000 clones, over 70% appearing once. Sequencing input: peripheral blood. All receptors derive from a man aged 55 to 70 with acute or convalescent COVID-19. CDR3s include the opening cysteine and the closing phenylalanine or tryptophan. The D gene is left open where the match is weak. A clone size is listed for some rows: how often the clone was seen (once, few, many), or a class if it is expanded.

clone_size,j_call,v_call,d_call,cdr3_aa,cdr3_nt
-,TRBJ1-1,TRBV7-6,-,CASSYGPGEGTEAFF,TGTGCCAGCAGCTATGGGCCGGGGGAGGGCACTGAAGCTTTCTTT
-,TRBJ2-7,TRBV5-1,-,CASSLASSEFYEQYF,TGCGCCAGCAGCTTGGCCTCCAGTGAATTCTACGAGCAGTACTTC
-,TRBJ2-3,TRBV5-1,TRBD2,CASSGGLAGGFSTDTQYF,TGCGCCAGCAGCGGGGGACTAGCGGGGGGCTTTAGCACAGATACGCAGTATTTT
-,TRBJ2-7,TRBV19,TRBD1,CASSIALKTGRSYEQYF,TGTGCCAGTAGTATAGCCCTAAAGACAGGGAGATCCTACGAGCAGTACTTC
once,TRBJ1-2,TRBV6-5,-,CASRDRSSSF,TGTGCCAGCCGCGACAGATCTTCCAGCTTC
-,TRBJ2-7,TRBV19,-,CASSELGYEQYF,TGTGCCAGTAGTGAACTAGGCTACGAGCAGTACTTC
-,TRBJ2-5,TRBV5-1,-,CASRTGHTQETQYF,TGCGCCAGCAGAACGGGACATACTCAAGAGACCCAGTACTTC
-,TRBJ2-4,TRBV6-5,-,CASSRGRGAKNIQYF,TGTGCCAGCAGTAGGGGGCGGGGAGCCAAAAACATTCAGTACTTC
-,TRBJ2-3,TRBV11-3,TRBD2,CASSLKTSALQTDTQYF,TGTGCCAGCAGCTTAAAGACTAGCGCCCTTCAAACAGATACGCAGTATTTT
once,TRBJ2-1,TRBV6-2/TRBV6-3,TRBD2,CASSYSGTAGGPRSYNEQFF,TGTGCCAGCAGTTACTCGGGGACGGCGGGGGGCCCCCGCTCCTACAATGAGCAGTTCTTC
-,TRBJ2-2,TRBV25-1,TRBD2,CASSENFSGGPPGELFF,TGTGCCAGCAGTGAAAACTTTAGCGGGGGCCCACCCGGGGAGCTGTTTTTT
few,TRBJ1-4,TRBV19,-,CASSLAGSANEKLFF,TGTGCCAGTAGCCTTGCGGGGTCGGCTAATGAAAAACTGTTTTTT
-,TRBJ2-1,TRBV5-1,-,CASSLEGWDEQFF,TGCGCCAGCAGCTTGGAGGGGTGGGATGAGCAGTTCTTC
-,TRBJ2-5,TRBV6-5,-,CASSYGTTTVETQYF,TGTGCCAGCAGTTACGGGACAACGACCGTAGAGACCCAGTACTTC
-,TRBJ1-4,TRBV11-2,-,CASSLDWVGTNEKLFF,TGTGCCAGCAGCTTAGATTGGGTCGGGACTAATGAAAAACTGTTTTTT
-,TRBJ1-1,TRBV19,TRBD1,CASTRGQGRGVHAEAFF,TGTGCCAGTACCCGGGGACAGGGTCGGGGTGTGCACGCTGAAGCTTTCTTT
-,TRBJ2-3,TRBV27,TRBD2,CASSPEGLELADTQYF,TGTGCCAGCAGTCCGGAAGGACTAGAGTTGGCAGATACGCAGTATTTT
-,TRBJ2-1,TRBV6-5,TRBD1,CASTGQGRTYNEQFF,TGTGCCAGCACCGGACAGGGTAGGACTTACAATGAGCAGTTCTTC
-,TRBJ1-1,TRBV15,-,CATSLRGQTRTEAFF,TGTGCCACCAGCCTCAGGGGCCAGACAAGGACTGAAGCTTTCTTT
-,TRBJ1-1,TRBV10-1,TRBD1,CASSDSTGTGRGGTEAFF,TGCGCCAGCAGTGACTCGACCGGGACAGGGCGGGGAGGGACTGAAGCTTTCTTT
once,TRBJ2-7,TRBV6-2/TRBV6-3,TRBD1,CASSYTGQGFDEQYF,TGTGCCAGCAGTTATACGGGACAGGGGTTCGACGAGCAGTACTTC
-,TRBJ1-6,TRBV2,TRBD1,CASSVDRALGSPLHF,TGTGCCAGCAGTGTGGACAGGGCCCTAGGTTCACCCCTCCACTTT
-,TRBJ1-5,TRBV29-1,-,CSVEQGGNQPQHF,TGCAGCGTTGAACAGGGTGGGAATCAGCCCCAGCATTTT
once,TRBJ1-1,TRBV18,-,CASSPPSLNTEAFF,TGTGCCAGCTCACCACCTTCCTTGAACACTGAAGCTTTCTTT
few,TRBJ2-7,TRBV18,-,CASSPLAGRDEQYF,TGTGCCAGCTCACCATTAGCAGGGCGCGACGAGCAGTACTTC
-,TRBJ1-2,TRBV11-2,-,CASSLDRDDGYTF,TGTGCCAGCAGCTTAGACAGGGATGATGGCTACACCTTC
few,TRBJ1-1,TRBV5-1,TRBD1,CASRPDRVNTEAFF,TGCGCCAGCAGACCAGACAGGGTGAACACTGAAGCTTTCTTT
-,TRBJ1-2,TRBV19,-,CASSMPLGRRGVYGYTF,TGTGCCAGTAGTATGCCCCTAGGCCGCAGGGGAGTCTATGGCTACACCTTC
-,TRBJ2-7,TRBV7-8,-,CASSQNSYEQYF,TGTGCCAGCAGCCAAAATTCGTACGAGCAGTACTTC
-,TRBJ2-7,TRBV3-1/TRBV3-2,-,CASSHGGDGSYEQYF,TGTGCCAGCAGCCATGGAGGAGACGGTTCCTACGAGCAGTACTTC
-,TRBJ1-5,TRBV7-2,-,CASSRQSNQPQHF,TGTGCCAGCAGCCGTCAGTCGAATCAGCCCCAGCATTTT
-,TRBJ2-7,TRBV15,-,CATSRDRGGLKNEQYF,TGTGCCACCAGCAGAGATCGCGGAGGGCTGAAGAACGAGCAGTACTTC
-,TRBJ1-1,TRBV12-5,TRBD1,CASGPAGTVNTEAFF,TGTGCTAGTGGTCCAGCCGGGACAGTGAACACTGAAGCTTTCTTT
-,TRBJ2-2,TRBV6-5,-,CASGATGNTGELFF,TGTGCCAGCGGAGCGACAGGGAACACCGGGGAGCTGTTTTTT
once,TRBJ1-1,TRBV5-6,-,CASSLTRSGMNTEAFF,TGTGCCAGCAGCCTGACCCGTTCAGGCATGAACACTGAAGCTTTCTTT
-,TRBJ1-1,TRBV7-2,TRBD1,CASSLGGTGKAFF,TGTGCCAGCAGCTTAGGGGGGACAGGGAAAGCTTTCTTT
-,TRBJ2-5,TRBV10-3,TRBD1,CAISSGQGADETQYF,TGTGCCATCAGTTCGGGACAGGGGGCGGATGAGACCCAGTACTTC
-,TRBJ1-1,TRBV27,TRBD1,CASSSGTGSEAFF,TGTGCCAGCAGTTCCGGGACAGGGAGTGAAGCTTTCTTT
-,TRBJ2-1,TRBV4-3,-,CASSQYRDSYNEQFF,TGCGCCAGCAGCCAATATCGGGACTCATACAATGAGCAGTTCTTC
few,TRBJ1-3,TRBV2,-,CASGPQIRNTIYF,TGTGCCAGCGGCCCTCAGATTCGAAACACCATATATTTT
-,TRBJ1-2,TRBV6-5,TRBD1,CASSYGGTGGYYGYTF,TGTGCCAGCAGCTACGGGGGCACAGGGGGATACTATGGCTACACCTTC
once,TRBJ2-5,TRBV14,TRBD2,CASSRGLASETQYF,TGTGCCAGCAGCAGGGGACTAGCGAGCGAGACCCAGTACTTC
-,TRBJ1-1,TRBV5-1,-,CASSLERMNTEAFF,TGCGCCAGCAGTCTAGAGCGTATGAACACTGAAGCTTTCTTT
-,TRBJ1-1,TRBV5-1,-,CASSSKQSTGMANTEAFF,TGCGCCAGCAGCTCCAAACAATCAACAGGGATGGCGAACACTGAAGCTTTCTTT
few,TRBJ1-1,TRBV5-1,TRBD1,CASSFTPRQGALNTEAFF,TGCGCCAGCAGTTTCACTCCAAGACAGGGTGCCTTGAACACTGAAGCTTTCTTT
-,TRBJ1-4,TRBV18,TRBD1,CASSPRTGVGEKLFF,TGTGCCAGCTCACCCCGGACAGGAGTGGGCGAAAAACTGTTTTTT
few,TRBJ1-6,TRBV5-1,-,CASSLDGGHNSPLHF,TGCGCCAGCAGCTTGGACGGAGGGCATAATTCACCCCTCCACTTT
-,TRBJ2-7,TRBV5-1,TRBD2,CASQGGGSSYEQYF,TGCGCCAGCCAAGGCGGGGGGAGCTCCTACGAGCAGTACTTC
-,TRBJ1-1,TRBV7-9,-,CASSRAGPGNTEAFF,TGTGCCAGCAGCCGAGCGGGGCCGGGGAACACTGAAGCTTTCTTT
-,TRBJ2-7,TRBV6-5,TRBD1,CASSYSRQGAGEQYF,TGTGCCAGCAGTTACTCGCGACAGGGGGCTGGCGAGCAGTACTTC
few,TRBJ1-1,TRBV7-3,TRBD1,CASSSLGQLNTEAFF,TGTGCCAGCAGCTCCCTGGGACAGCTAAACACTGAAGCTTTCTTT
-,TRBJ2-6,TRBV6-2/TRBV6-3,-,CASSWSLPGANVLTF,TGTGCCAGCAGTTGGAGCCTCCCTGGGGCCAACGTCCTGACTTTC
once,TRBJ2-3,TRBV11-3,TRBD2,CASRRTSDTDTQYF,TGTGCCAGCAGGAGGACTAGCGACACAGATACGCAGTATTTT
-,TRBJ1-5,TRBV13,TRBD1,CASSPDRDQPQHF,TGTGCCAGCAGCCCTGACAGGGATCAGCCCCAGCATTTT
-,TRBJ2-7,TRBV19,TRBD2,CASSPGTKMSEQYF,TGTGCCAGTAGTCCCGGGACTAAGATGAGCGAGCAGTACTTC
-,TRBJ2-1,TRBV5-1,TRBD2,CASSLSGGAYNEQFF,TGCGCCAGCAGCTTAAGCGGGGGGGCCTACAATGAGCAGTTCTTC
-,TRBJ2-7,TRBV28,-,CASSLHRGEQYF,TGTGCCAGCAGTTTACATCGGGGTGAGCAGTACTTC